The following is a TCR beta chain sequence with its context. As handled by the study authors: Cell counts per sample came from amplifying reference gene primers. Using immunoSEQ multiplex PCR, the repertoire was profiled, and TCRdb retains in-frame clones only, with some absent. V, J and clone size were drawn from that table, and D and trimming were deduced from the DNA. The table records over 250,000 clones, roughly 86% of them present only once. This record belongs to a study of blood T cell repertoires in COVID-19. The wider study: The samples span acute and convalescent COVID-19 from the United States, Italy and Spain. The cDNA or gDNA used as material had been derived from T cells, B-cell-depleted T cells, or PBMCs.

CDR3 length: 17 residues. Unmatched junction bases numbered 11, after V lost 0 bases and J lost 5 bases. Germline lookup yields CDR1 LGHDT and CDR2 YNNKEL (reference sequence). The receptor was derived from a woman in her forties or fifties with acute or convalescent COVID-19. The gene calls are TRBV3-1 (or the pseudogene TRBV3-2) and TRBJ2-5; 8 bases agree with TRBD2. Material for sequencing was peripheral blood. CDR3 region: CASSQEFEAGASETQYF. CDR3 nucleotide sequence: TGTGCCAGCAGCCAAGAGTTTGAAGCGGGAGCGTCGGAGACCCAGTACTTC.